This TCR beta chain was recorded in a study of blood T cell repertoires in COVID-19. Study overall: COVID-19 samples collected from the United States, Italy and Spain covered acute and convalescent phases. The cDNA or gDNA used as material had been derived from T cells, B-cell-depleted T cells, or PBMCs.

In the original analysis: Researchers report that nucleated cell counts were estimated from reference gene primer amplification. The assay was immunoSEQ multiplex PCR, and TCRdb's table has in-frame clones only and misses some. D and trimming come from the DNA, and the V and J calls and clone size come from that table. Of fewer than 250,000 clones listed, 80% to 85% are singletons. The V end was cut by 3 bases, the J end by 2 bases, with 5 bases between. This CDR3 spans 12 amino acids. Clinical history as reported by participants underpinned cohort assignment. The chain employs TRBV12-3 or TRBV12-4 and TRBJ2-7; D is unresolved. The receptor was derived from a woman in her twenties or thirties who had been exposed to COVID-19. The sample consisted of PBMCs or T cells enriched from blood (not recorded which). The CDR3 DNA is TGTGCCAGCAGTTTGCAGGCCTACGAGCAGTACTTC. Protein: CASSLQAYEQYF.